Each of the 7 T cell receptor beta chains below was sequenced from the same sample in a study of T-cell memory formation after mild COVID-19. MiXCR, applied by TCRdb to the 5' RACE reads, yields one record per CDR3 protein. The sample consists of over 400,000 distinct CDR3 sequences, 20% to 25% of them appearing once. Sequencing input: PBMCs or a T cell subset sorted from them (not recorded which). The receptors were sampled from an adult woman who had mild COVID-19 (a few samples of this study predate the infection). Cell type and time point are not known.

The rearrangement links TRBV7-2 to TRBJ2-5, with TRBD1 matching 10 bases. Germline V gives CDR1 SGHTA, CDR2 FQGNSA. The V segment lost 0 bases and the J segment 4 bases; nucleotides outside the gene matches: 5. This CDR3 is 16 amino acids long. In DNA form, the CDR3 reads TGTGCCAGCAGCTTAGCCCGACAGGGGGCAGGAGAGACCCAGTACTTC. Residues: CASSLARQGAGETQYF.

CDR3 residues: CASSPQAAPTGELFF. Here the CDR3 DNA reads TGTGCCAGCAGCCCGCAGGCTGCCCCCACCGGGGAGCTGTTTTTT. The chain employs TRBV7-6 and TRBJ2-2, with D uncertain. The length of the CDR3 is 15 residues. CDR1 is SGHVS and CDR2 is FNYEAQ in the germline V gene. V dropped 5 bases and J dropped 4 bases, with 14 bases sitting between them.

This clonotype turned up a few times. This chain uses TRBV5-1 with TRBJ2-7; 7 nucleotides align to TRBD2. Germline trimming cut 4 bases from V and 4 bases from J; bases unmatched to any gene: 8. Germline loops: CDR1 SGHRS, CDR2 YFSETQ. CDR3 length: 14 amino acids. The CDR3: CASSPWERGYEQYF. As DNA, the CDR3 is TGCGCCAGCAGCCCCTGGGAGCGGGGATACGAGCAGTACTTC.

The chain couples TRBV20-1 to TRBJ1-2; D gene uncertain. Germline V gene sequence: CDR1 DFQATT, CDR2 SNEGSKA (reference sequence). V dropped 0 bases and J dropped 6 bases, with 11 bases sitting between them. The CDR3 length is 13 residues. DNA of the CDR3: TGCAGTGCTAGAGATCGCACAGCTGATGGCTACACCTTC. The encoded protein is CSARDRTADGYTF.

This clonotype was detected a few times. For the CDR3, the DNA is TGTGCCAGCAGCTTAGGGGGACAGAGTGCCTACGAGCAGTACTTC. Amino acid sequence: CASSLGGQSAYEQYF. The genes are TRBV13 and TRBJ2-7, with 7 bases lining up with TRBD1. The CDR3 spans 15 residues. CDR1 is PRHDT, CDR2 FYEKMQ, per germline (reference sequence). Trimming removed 0 bases from V and 2 bases from J; junction bases left unmatched: 4.

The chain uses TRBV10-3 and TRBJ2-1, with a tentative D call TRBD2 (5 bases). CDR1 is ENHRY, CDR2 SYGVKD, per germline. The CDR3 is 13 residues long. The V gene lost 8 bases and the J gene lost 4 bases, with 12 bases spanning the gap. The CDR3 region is CAIGGTGYNEQFF. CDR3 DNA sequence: TGTGCCATCGGAGGCACGGGGTACAATGAGCAGTTCTTC.

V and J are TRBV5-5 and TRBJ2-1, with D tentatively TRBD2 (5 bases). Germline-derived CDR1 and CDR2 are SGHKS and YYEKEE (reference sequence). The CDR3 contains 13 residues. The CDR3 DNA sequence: TGTGCAGCCCCCGGGGTGAGTCCCAATGAGCAGTTCTTC. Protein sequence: CAAPGVSPNEQFF.